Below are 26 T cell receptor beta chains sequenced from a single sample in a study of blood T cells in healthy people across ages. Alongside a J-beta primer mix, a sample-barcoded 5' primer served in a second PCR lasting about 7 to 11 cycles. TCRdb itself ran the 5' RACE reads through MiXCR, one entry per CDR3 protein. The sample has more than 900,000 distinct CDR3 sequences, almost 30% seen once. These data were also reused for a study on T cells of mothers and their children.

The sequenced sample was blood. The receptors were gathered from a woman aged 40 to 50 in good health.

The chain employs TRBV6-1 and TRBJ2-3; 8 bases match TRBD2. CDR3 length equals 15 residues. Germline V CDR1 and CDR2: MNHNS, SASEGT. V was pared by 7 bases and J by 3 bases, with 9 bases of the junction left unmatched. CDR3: CASTPGGSGTDTQYF. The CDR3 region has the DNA TGTGCCAGCACCCCGGGAGGGAGCGGGACAGATACGCAGTATTTT.

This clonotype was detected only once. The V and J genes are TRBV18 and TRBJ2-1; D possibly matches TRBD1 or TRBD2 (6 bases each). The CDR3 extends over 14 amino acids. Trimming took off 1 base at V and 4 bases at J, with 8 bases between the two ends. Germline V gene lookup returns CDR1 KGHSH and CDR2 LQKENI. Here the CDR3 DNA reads TGTGCCAGCTCACCACGGGGGGCTTACAATGAGCAGTTCTTC. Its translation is CASSPRGAYNEQFF.

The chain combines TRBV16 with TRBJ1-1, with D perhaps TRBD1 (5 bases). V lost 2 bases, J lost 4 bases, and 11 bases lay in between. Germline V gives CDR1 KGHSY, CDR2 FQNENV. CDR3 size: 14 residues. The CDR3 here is CASSQTRGFTEAFF. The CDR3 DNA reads TGTGCCAGCAGCCAAACAAGGGGCTTCACTGAAGCTTTCTTT.

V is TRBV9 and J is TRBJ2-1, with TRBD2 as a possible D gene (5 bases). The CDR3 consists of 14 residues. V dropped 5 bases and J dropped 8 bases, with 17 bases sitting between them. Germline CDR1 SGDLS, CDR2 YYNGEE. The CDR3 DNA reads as TGTGCCAGCAGTCTCAACGGGGTTAACGATGAGCAGTTCTTC. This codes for CASSLNGVNDEQFF.

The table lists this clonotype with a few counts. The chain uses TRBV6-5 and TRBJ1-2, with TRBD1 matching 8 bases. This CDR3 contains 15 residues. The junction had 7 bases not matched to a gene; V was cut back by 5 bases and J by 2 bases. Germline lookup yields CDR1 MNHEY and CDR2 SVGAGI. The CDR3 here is CASSQPGQANYGYTF. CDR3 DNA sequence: TGTGCCAGCAGTCAACCGGGACAGGCAAACTATGGCTACACCTTC.

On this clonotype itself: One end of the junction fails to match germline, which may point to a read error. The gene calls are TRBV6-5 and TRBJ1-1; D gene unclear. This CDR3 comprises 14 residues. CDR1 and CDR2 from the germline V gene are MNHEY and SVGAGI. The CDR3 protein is CVSSYKRLNTEAFF. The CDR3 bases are TGTGTCAGCAGTTACAAGCGACTGAACACTGAAGCTTTCTTT.

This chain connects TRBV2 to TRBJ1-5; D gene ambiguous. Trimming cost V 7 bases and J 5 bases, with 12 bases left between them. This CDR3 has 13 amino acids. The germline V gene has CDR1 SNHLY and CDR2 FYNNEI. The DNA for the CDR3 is TGTGCCAGCATGCGAGACACTGATCAGCCCCAGCATTTT. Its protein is CASMRDTDQPQHF.

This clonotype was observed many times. CDR3 nucleotides: TGCGCCAGCAGCCAAGATCTCGGGGACAGCTACGAGCAGTACTTC. It yields the protein CASSQDLGDSYEQYF. The rearrangement joins TRBV4-3 to TRBJ2-7; TRBD1 matches at 7 bases. CDR1 LGHNA and CDR2 YSLEER come from the germline V gene. Trimming removed 0 bases from V and 3 bases from J; junction bases left unmatched: 5. CDR3 length: 15 residues.

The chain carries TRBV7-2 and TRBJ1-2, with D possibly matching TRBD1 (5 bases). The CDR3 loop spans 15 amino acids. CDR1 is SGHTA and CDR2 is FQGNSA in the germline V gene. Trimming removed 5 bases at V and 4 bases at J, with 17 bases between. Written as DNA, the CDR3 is TGTGCCAGCAGCCCGCAATGGGGGGGATCCTATGGCTACACCTTC. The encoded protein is CASSPQWGGSYGYTF. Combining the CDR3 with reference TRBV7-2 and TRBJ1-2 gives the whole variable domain GAGVSQSPSNKVTEKGKDVELRCDPISGHTALYWYRQSLGQGLEFLIYFQGNSAPDKSGLPSDRFSAERTGGSVSTLTIQRTQQEDSAVYLCASSPQWGGSYGYTFGSGTRLTVV.

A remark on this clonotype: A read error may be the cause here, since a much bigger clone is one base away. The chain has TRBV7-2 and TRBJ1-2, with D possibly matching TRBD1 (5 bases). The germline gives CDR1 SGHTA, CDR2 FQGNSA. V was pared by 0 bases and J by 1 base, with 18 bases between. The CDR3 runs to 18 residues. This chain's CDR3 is CASSLAPGGAGINYGYTF. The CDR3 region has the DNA TGTGCCAGCAGCTTAGCCCCCGGCGGGGCAGGGATTAACTATGGCTACACCTTC.

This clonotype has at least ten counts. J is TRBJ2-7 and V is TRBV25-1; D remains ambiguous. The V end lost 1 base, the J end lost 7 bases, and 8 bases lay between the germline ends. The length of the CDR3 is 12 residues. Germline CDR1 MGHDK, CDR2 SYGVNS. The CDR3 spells CASSESSREQYF. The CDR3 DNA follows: TGTGCCAGCAGTGAATCCTCTAGGGAGCAGTACTTC.

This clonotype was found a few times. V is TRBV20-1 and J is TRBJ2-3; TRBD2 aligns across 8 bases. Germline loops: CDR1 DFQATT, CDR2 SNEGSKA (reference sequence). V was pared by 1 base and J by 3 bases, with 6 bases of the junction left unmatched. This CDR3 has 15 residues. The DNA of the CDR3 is TGCAGTGCTAGAGCGACTAGCGAAGATACAGATACGCAGTATTTT. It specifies CSARATSEDTDTQYF.

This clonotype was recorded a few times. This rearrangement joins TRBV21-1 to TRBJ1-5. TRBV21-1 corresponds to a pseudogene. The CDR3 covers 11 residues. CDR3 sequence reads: CASSKYQPQHF. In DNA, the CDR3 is TGTGCCAGCAGCAAGTATCAGCCCCAGCATTTT.

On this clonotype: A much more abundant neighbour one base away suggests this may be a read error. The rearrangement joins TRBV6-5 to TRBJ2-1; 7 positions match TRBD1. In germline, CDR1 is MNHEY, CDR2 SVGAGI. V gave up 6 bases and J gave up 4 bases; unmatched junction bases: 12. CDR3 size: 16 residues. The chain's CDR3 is CASSQRTGRNYNEQFF. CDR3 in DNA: TGTGCCAGCAGCCAGCGGACAGGCCGAAATTACAATGAGCAGTTCTTC.

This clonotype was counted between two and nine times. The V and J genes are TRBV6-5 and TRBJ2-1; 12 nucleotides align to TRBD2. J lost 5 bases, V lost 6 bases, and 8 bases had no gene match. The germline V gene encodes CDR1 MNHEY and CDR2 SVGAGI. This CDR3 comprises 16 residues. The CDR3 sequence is CASRGLAGGQNNEQFF. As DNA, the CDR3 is TGTGCCAGCAGGGGGCTAGCGGGGGGGCAAAACAATGAGCAGTTCTTC.

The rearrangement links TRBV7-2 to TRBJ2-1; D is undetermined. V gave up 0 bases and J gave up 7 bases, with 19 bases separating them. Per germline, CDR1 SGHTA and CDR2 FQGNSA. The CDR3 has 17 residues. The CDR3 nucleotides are TGTGCCAGCAGCTTAGCAGAATCAACGCGAGGATTAAATGAGCAGTTCTTC. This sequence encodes CASSLAESTRGLNEQFF. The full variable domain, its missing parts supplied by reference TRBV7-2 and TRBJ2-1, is GAGVSQSPSNKVTEKGKDVELRCDPISGHTALYWYRQSLGQGLEFLIYFQGNSAPDKSGLPSDRFSAERTGGSVSTLTIQRTQQEDSAVYLCASSLAESTRGLNEQFFGPGTRLTVL.

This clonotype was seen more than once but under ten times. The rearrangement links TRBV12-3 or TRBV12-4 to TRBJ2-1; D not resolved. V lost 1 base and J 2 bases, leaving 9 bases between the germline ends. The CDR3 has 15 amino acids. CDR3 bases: TGTGCCAGCAGTTTAGTTGGGAAGGCCTACAATGAGCAGTTCTTC. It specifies CASSLVGKAYNEQFF.

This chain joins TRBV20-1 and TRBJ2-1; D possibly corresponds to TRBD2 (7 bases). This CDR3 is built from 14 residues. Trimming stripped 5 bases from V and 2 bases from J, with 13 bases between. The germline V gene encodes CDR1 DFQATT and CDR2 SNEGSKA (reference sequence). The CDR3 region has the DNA TGCAGTGCTTCGCGGGGGCCTACCTACAATGAGCAGTTCTTC. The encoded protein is CSASRGPTYNEQFF.

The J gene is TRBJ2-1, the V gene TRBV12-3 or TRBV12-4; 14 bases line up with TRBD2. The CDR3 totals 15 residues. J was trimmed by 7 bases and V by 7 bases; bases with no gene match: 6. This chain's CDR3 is CASTAGTSGSNEQFF. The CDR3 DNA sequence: TGTGCCAGCACCGCCGGGACTAGCGGGAGTAATGAGCAGTTCTTC.

This CDR3 reads CASSPAGGRADTQYF. CDR3 DNA: TGTGCCAGCTCACCAGCGGGGGGCCGGGCAGATACGCAGTATTTT. V gene TRBV18 combines with J gene TRBJ2-3; 8 nucleotides match TRBD2. V gave up 2 bases and J gave up 4 bases; unmatched junction bases: 5. Germline V lookup: CDR1 KGHSH, CDR2 LQKENI. The CDR3 is made up of 15 amino acids.

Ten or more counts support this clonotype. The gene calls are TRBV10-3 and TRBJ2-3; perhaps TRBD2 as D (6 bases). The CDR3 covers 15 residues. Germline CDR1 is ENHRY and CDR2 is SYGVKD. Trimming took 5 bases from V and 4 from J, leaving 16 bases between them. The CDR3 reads CAISPRDSPADTQYF. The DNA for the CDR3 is TGTGCCATCAGTCCCCGGGACTCCCCTGCAGATACGCAGTATTTT.

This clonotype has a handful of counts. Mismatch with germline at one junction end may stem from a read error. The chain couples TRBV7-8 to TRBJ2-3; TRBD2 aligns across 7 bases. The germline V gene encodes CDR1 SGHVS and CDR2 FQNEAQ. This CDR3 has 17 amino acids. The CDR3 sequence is CASSLTRAGVRTDTRYF. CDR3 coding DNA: TGTGCCAGCAGCTTAACCCGGGCGGGGGTAAGAACAGATACGCGGTATTTT.

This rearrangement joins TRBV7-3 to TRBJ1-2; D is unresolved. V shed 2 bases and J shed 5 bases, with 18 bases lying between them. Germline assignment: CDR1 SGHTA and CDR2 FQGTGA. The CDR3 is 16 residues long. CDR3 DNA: TGTGCCAGCAGCTTATCCGGCACACCATGGATTTATGGCTACACCTTC. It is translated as CASSLSGTPWIYGYTF.

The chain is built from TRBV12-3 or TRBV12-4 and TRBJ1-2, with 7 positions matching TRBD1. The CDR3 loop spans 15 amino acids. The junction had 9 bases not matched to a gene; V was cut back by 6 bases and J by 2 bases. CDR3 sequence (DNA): TGTGCCAGCAGCCCTCAAGACAGGGCAAACTATGGCTACACCTTC. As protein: CASSPQDRANYGYTF.

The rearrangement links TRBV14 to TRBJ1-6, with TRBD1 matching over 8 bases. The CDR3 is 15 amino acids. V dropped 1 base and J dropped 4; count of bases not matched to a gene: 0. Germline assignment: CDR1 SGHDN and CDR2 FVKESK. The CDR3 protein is CASSQGDRYNSPLHF. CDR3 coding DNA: TGTGCCAGCAGCCAAGGGGACAGGTATAATTCACCCCTCCACTTT.

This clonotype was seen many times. The CDR3 spells CASSQGHGRSQYEQYF. The CDR3 nucleotides read TGCGCCAGCAGCCAAGGCCACGGAAGGTCACAGTACGAGCAGTACTTC. The V gene is TRBV4-1, the J gene TRBJ2-7; D gene ambiguous. This CDR3 has 16 amino acids. From germline, CDR1 is MGHRA and CDR2 YSYEKL. Trimming left V 1 base short and J 4 bases short, with 17 bases between.